Presented here are 14 T cell receptor beta chains from one specimen sequenced in a study of control samples from healthy donors and cancer patients. Assay used: immunoSEQ multiplex PCR; TCRdb lists only in-frame clones, some missing. The table lists about 85,000 clones, 90% of them singletons, with 3% to 4.5% in the top ten. Input material: blood. The origin of the receptors is a young woman in good health.

The genes are TRBV20-1 and TRBJ1-2; possibly TRBD1 for D (5 bases). The CDR3 runs 13 residues. CDR1 and CDR2 from the germline V gene are DFQATT and SNEGSKA (reference sequence). V dropped 3 bases and J dropped 4 bases, with 12 bases sitting between them. The CDR3 region has the DNA TGCAGTGCTAGTTCAGGGCAGACCTATGGCTACACCTTC. This sequence encodes CSASSGQTYGYTF.

J is TRBJ2-5 and V is TRBV4-1, with 8 bases that match TRBD2. V was pared by 0 bases and J by 2 bases, with 8 bases of the junction left unmatched. Germline values: CDR1 MGHRA, CDR2 YSYEKL. The CDR3 is 17 residues long. The CDR3 bases are TGCGCCAGCAGCCAAGATGCAAGCGGGGGAGGTCAAGAGACCCAGTACTTC. Its protein is CASSQDASGGGQETQYF.

This clone was detected only a few times. The rearrangement joins TRBV6-1 to TRBJ2-7, with 10 bases lining up with TRBD1. CDR3 length: 17 residues. Germline V gene sequence: CDR1 MNHNS, CDR2 SASEGT. J gave up 3 bases and V 4 bases, and 12 bases lay outside the gene matches. The CDR3 sequence: CASSGATRDRGDYEQYF. The CDR3 nucleotides read TGTGCCAGCAGTGGGGCTACGAGGGACAGGGGAGACTACGAGCAGTACTTC.

The rearrangement uses TRBV4-1 and TRBJ1-5; no clear D. V was clipped by 1 base and J by 4 bases, with 8 bases between them. Looked up from germline, CDR1 is MGHRA and CDR2 is YSYEKL. The CDR3 contains 14 residues. CDR3 sequence (DNA): TGCGCCAGCAGCCAAGTAGGGATAAATCAGCCCCAGCATTTT. It is translated as CASSQVGINQPQHF.

The V gene is TRBV5-1, the J gene TRBJ2-3; the match to TRBD2 covers 11 bases. Germline CDR1 SGHRS, CDR2 YFSETQ. Losses at the gene ends were 2 bases for V and 8 bases for J; bases not matched to a gene: 4. CDR3 length equals 14 residues. The CDR3 sequence: CASSFSGGASTQYF. The CDR3, as DNA: TGCGCCAGCAGCTTTAGCGGGGGGGCCAGTACGCAGTATTTT.

The chain links TRBV7-8 to TRBJ1-6; D unclear. The CDR3 covers 15 residues. The V end lost 5 bases, the J end lost 7 bases, and 15 bases lay between the germline ends. Germline V gives CDR1 SGHVS, CDR2 FQNEAQ. For the CDR3, the DNA is TGTGCCAGCAGCCCGGAGTGGGGTCGGAATTCACCCCTCCACTTT. It yields the protein CASSPEWGRNSPLHF.

V gene TRBV6-1 combines with J gene TRBJ1-5; unclear D gene. V lost 0 bases to trimming and J lost 3 bases, with 9 bases between them. The V gene's germline CDR1 is MNHNS and CDR2 SASEGT. The CDR3 has 15 residues. This CDR3 is CASSEAVENNQPQHF. The DNA of the CDR3 is TGTGCCAGCAGTGAAGCGGTCGAGAACAATCAGCCCCAGCATTTT.

The genes are TRBV2 and TRBJ2-7, with TRBD1 matching 8 bases. The V and J ends lost 5 bases and 6 bases, in that order; junction bases with no gene match: 12. This CDR3 is built from 15 residues. Germline-derived CDR1 and CDR2 are SNHLY and FYNNEI. CDR3 loop: CASSRLSGGATEQYF. CDR3 bases: TGTGCCAGCAGTCGACTATCAGGGGGCGCAACCGAGCAGTACTTC.

The rearrangement links TRBV18 to TRBJ2-2, with D perhaps being TRBD1 or TRBD2 (5 bases each). This CDR3 has 14 residues. Per the germline V gene, CDR1 is KGHSH and CDR2 is LQKENI. The V and J ends lost 3 bases and 2 bases respectively, with 7 bases between them. The CDR3 nucleotides are TGTGCCAGCTCACCTTGGGACAACACCGGGGAGCTGTTTTTT. Its protein product is CASSPWDNTGELFF.

The V and J genes are TRBV6-4 and TRBJ2-3; possibly TRBD1 for D (6 bases). The V gene lost 3 bases and the J gene lost 3 bases, with 7 bases spanning the gap. CDR1 is MRHNA and CDR2 is SNTAGT in the germline V gene. The CDR3 totals 13 residues. The CDR3 DNA reads TGTGCCAGCAGTGAGGGGGCGACAGATACGCAGTATTTT. This encodes CASSEGATDTQYF.

This clone was seen a single time. The V and J genes are TRBV4-1 and TRBJ2-3, with TRBD2 identical over 8 bases. This CDR3 region has 18 residues. The germline V gene encodes CDR1 MGHRA and CDR2 YSYEKL. The V segment lost 0 bases and the J segment 2 bases; nucleotides outside the gene matches: 10. CDR3: CASSQDPSAGGITDTQYF. For the CDR3, the DNA is TGCGCCAGCAGCCAAGATCCCTCTGCGGGGGGCATCACAGATACGCAGTATTTT.

The chain joins TRBV18 to TRBJ2-7; 10 bases map to TRBD2. CDR1 and CDR2 (germline): KGHSH, LQKENI. V dropped 2 bases and J dropped 3; count of bases not matched to a gene: 10. The CDR3 is 17 residues long. The CDR3 reads CASSPNPLAGALYEQYF. CDR3 nucleotide sequence: TGTGCCAGCTCACCAAACCCCCTAGCGGGGGCCCTCTACGAGCAGTACTTC.

The chain recombines TRBV18 with TRBJ1-5; 7 positions agree with TRBD1. Germline lookup yields CDR1 KGHSH and CDR2 LQKENI. The CDR3 runs 16 residues. V was pared by 5 bases and J by 0 bases, with 7 bases of the junction left unmatched. CDR3 region: CASSSLGQASNQPQHF. The CDR3 DNA follows: TGTGCCAGCTCATCTCTCGGACAGGCTAGCAATCAGCCCCAGCATTTT.

The J gene is TRBJ1-6, the V gene TRBV5-1, with D perhaps matching TRBD1 (5 bases). Germline V lookup: CDR1 SGHRS, CDR2 YFSETQ. Trimming shortened V by 4 bases and J by 5 bases, and 13 bases separated the two germline ends. The CDR3 is 15 residues long. The CDR3 DNA reads TGCGCCAGCAGCCAGGCAGGGATTAATAATTCACCCCTCCACTTT. Translating gives CASSQAGINNSPLHF.